The source of this T cell receptor beta chain is a study of CD8 T cells in Susac syndrome. Reverse transcription used about 0.5 to 1 ug RNA and random hexamers. An immunoSEQ multiplex PCR generated amplified TCR beta CDR3 products spanning 54 Vbeta and 13 Jbeta. TCRdb used MiXCR to reprocess the immunoSEQ multiplex PCR reads, holding one entry per CDR3 protein. The sample lists 150,000 to 200,000 distinct CDR3 sequences; approximately 94% were seen once. This clonotype was seen only a few times. Sequencing of TCR beta was performed on blood CD8+ and CD4+ T cells. The germline V and J ends were trimmed by 7 bases and 5 bases, with 8 bases remaining between them. Germline values: CDR1 SNHLY, CDR2 FYNNEI. This CDR3 spans 11 amino acids.

The sequence came from a human donor with multiple sclerosis. The sequencing input was CD4+ T cells from PBMCs. V usage is TRBV2 and J usage is TRBJ2-5, with D unresolved. The CDR3 sequence: CASTLGETQYF. For the CDR3, the DNA is TGTGCCAGCACCCTAGGGGAGACCCAGTACTTC.